This T cell receptor beta chain appears in the sequencing data of a study of long-term antiretroviral therapy in people with HIV. Study conclusions and caveats: HIV repertoire CDR3 lengths ranged less widely than those of controls. Clones that expanded before ART (that is, prior to treatment) dominated the repertoire at all time points.

Cryopreserved PBMC numbered about 1-10 million per sample before DNA extraction. Germline loops: CDR1 MNHEY, CDR2 SVGAGI. V gave up 6 bases and J gave up 5 bases, with 11 bases separating them. There are 13 residues in the CDR3. Investigators performed immunoSEQ version v3.0 at survey level. Per-sample TRB depth target: roughly 40,000-50,000 T-cell genomes. Sequencing used immunoSEQ multiplex PCR; TCRdb keeps in-frame clones, though not all of them. The sample includes some 20,000 clones, roughly 75% of them seen just once. This clone has only a few counts. The antigen is not known. The rearrangement uses TRBV6-5 and TRBJ1-5; D is unresolved. Specimen: unsorted PBMCs, collected 2.9 years after starting antiretroviral therapy. The sequence came from a woman aged 25-40 years with HIV. The CDR3 nucleotides are TGTGCCAGCAGACTTGGACGGGATCAGCCCCAGCATTTT. Its translation is CASRLGRDQPQHF.